Each of the 22 T cell receptor beta chains below was sequenced from the same sample in a study of T cells expressing NK-cell markers. Following a re-call of the 5' RACE reads, TCRdb has one entry per CDR3 protein and lacks DNA. Here the sample table reports 400,000 or so distinct CDR3 sequences. The sample was blood T cells: a sorted CD56 or NKG2C T cell subset, CD4+ or CD8+ T cells, or bulk PBMC T cells (not recorded which). These receptors came from a woman between 45 and 60 years old in good health.

This chain uses TRBV5-1 with TRBJ2-3; checking the TCRdb D call of TRBD2 is not possible without DNA. CDR1 is SGHRS and CDR2 is YFSETQ in the germline V gene. CDR3 length: 15 amino acids. CDR3 loop: CASSDRLAGRDTQYF. Supplemented by reference TRBV5-1 and TRBJ2-3, the full variable domain reads KAGVTQTPRYLIKTRGQQVTLSCSPISGHRSVSWYQQTPGQGLQFLFEYFSETQRNKGNFPGRFSGRQFSNSRSEMNVSTLELGDSALYLCASSDRLAGRDTQYFGPGTRLTVL.

The chain employs TRBV27 and TRBJ2-1; TCRdb selects TRBD1, and the lack of DNA leaves this call unchecked. The germline CDR1 and CDR2 sequences are MNHEY and SMNVEV (reference sequence). CDR3 length equals 14 residues. CDR3 sequence reads: CASSSGGPYNEQFF.

V is TRBV9 and J is TRBJ1-1. The CDR3 has 18 residues. Per germline, CDR1 SGDLS and CDR2 YYNGEE. The CDR3 region is CASSNHPGLLALVTEAFF.

V is TRBV28 and J is TRBJ1-2. Per germline, CDR1 MDHEN and CDR2 SYDVKM. The length of the CDR3 is 13 residues. CDR3 in amino acids: CASSLTLHYGYTF.

This sequence joins TRBV5-1 and TRBJ2-5; TCRdb indicates TRBD2, and absent DNA this call remains unverified. CDR1 is SGHRS, CDR2 YFSETQ, per germline. The CDR3 loop spans 11 amino acids. The CDR3 reads CASTNEGTQYF.

The V call is TRBV5-5, the J call TRBJ1-5; TCRdb proposes TRBD1, but this gene call is untestable without DNA. This CDR3 is 17 amino acids long. In germline, CDR1 is SGHKS, CDR2 YYEKEE (reference sequence). CDR3 loop: CASSRTTGGTGNQPQHF.

V is TRBV11-2 and J is TRBJ2-1; TCRdb gives TRBD1 as the D gene, but with no DNA this cannot be confirmed. Per the germline V gene, CDR1 is SGHAT and CDR2 is FQNNGV. The CDR3 totals 16 residues. The chain's CDR3 is CASSLVAGGMINEQFF.

The V call is TRBV24-1, the J call TRBJ2-1; TCRdb calls TRBD2, which cannot be checked without DNA. From germline, CDR1 is KGHDR and CDR2 SFDVKD. The CDR3 covers 17 residues. CDR3 sequence: CATSDRSGGTSGNEQFF.

The chain has TRBV5-1 and TRBJ2-3; TCRdb's D gene call, TRBD1, goes unchecked for lack of DNA. The CDR3 is 16 amino acids. The germline V gene has CDR1 SGHRS and CDR2 YFSETQ. The CDR3 sequence: CASRLAGQGAEDTQYF.

The rearrangement links TRBV20-1 to TRBJ2-5; TCRdb indicates TRBD2, and absent DNA this call remains unverified. Germline V gene data show CDR1 as DFQATT and CDR2 as SNEGSKA (reference sequence). The CDR3 is 15 amino acids. The chain's CDR3 is CSAMVLAGPRETQYF.

The rearrangement uses TRBV28 and TRBJ1-1; TCRdb picks TRBD1, but there is no DNA to check that call. This CDR3 spans 13 amino acids. Germline V gene data show CDR1 as MDHEN and CDR2 as SYDVKM. CDR3: CASRETVGTEAFF.

CDR3 protein: CASSPWTSGANPSGANVLTF. This rearrangement joins TRBV6-5 to TRBJ2-6; the TCRdb call, TRBD2, lacks DNA for checking. The germline CDR1 and CDR2 sequences are MNHEY and SVGAGI. There are 20 residues in the CDR3.

This chain joins TRBV12-3 or TRBV12-4 and TRBJ1-5. The CDR3 runs to 21 residues. CDR3 sequence reads: CASGQNGYWGRTIEGNQPQHF.

This chain joins TRBV5-6 and TRBJ2-1. CDR3 size: 14 residues. Germline CDR1 is SGHDT and CDR2 is YYEEEE. The chain's CDR3 is CASRRTGMSNEQFF.

This chain links TRBV24-1 with TRBJ1-1; the TCRdb call, TRBD1, lacks DNA for checking. Germline-derived CDR1 and CDR2 are KGHDR and SFDVKD. There are 14 residues in the CDR3. Here the CDR3 reads CATSDSGQPAEAFF.

The chain couples TRBV18 to TRBJ2-5; lacking DNA, the TRBD1 call made by TCRdb goes unchecked. The CDR3 totals 15 residues. Germline CDR1 reads KGHSH; CDR2 reads LQKENI. The CDR3 is CASSHADRGQETQYF.

The chain employs TRBV10-3 and TRBJ1-4. Per the germline V gene, CDR1 is ENHRY and CDR2 is SYGVKD. This CDR3 has 11 residues. This chain's CDR3 is CATGVPEKLFF.

The chain links TRBV5-1 to TRBJ2-7. Germline loops: CDR1 SGHRS, CDR2 YFSETQ. This CDR3 contains 13 residues. The CDR3 is CASSWARSYEQYF.

The chain has TRBV25-1 and TRBJ2-3; no DNA is available, so the TRBD2 call from TCRdb remains unchecked. In germline, CDR1 is MGHDK, CDR2 SYGVNS. This CDR3 comprises 15 residues. CDR3 sequence: CASSEVAGGQSTQYF. The complete variable domain, with remaining parts taken from reference TRBV25-1 and TRBJ2-3, reads EADIYQTPRYLVIGTGKKITLECSQTMGHDKMYWYQQDPGMELHLIHYSYGVNSTEKGDLSSESTVSRIRTEHFPLTLESARPSHTSQYLCASSEVAGGQSTQYFGPGTRLTVL.

V is TRBV5-1 and J is TRBJ2-1. The germline gives CDR1 SGHRS, CDR2 YFSETQ. The CDR3 sequence is 11 residues long. The CDR3 protein is CASTLASEQFF. Filled out from reference TRBV5-1 and TRBJ2-1, the complete variable domain reads KAGVTQTPRYLIKTRGQQVTLSCSPISGHRSVSWYQQTPGQGLQFLFEYFSETQRNKGNFPGRFSGRQFSNSRSEMNVSTLELGDSALYLCASTLASEQFFGPGTRLTVL.

The V and J genes are TRBV27 and TRBJ1-5; TCRdb names TRBD1, which stays unverified in the absence of DNA. Germline loops: CDR1 MNHEY, CDR2 SMNVEV (reference sequence). CDR3 length: 13 residues. The CDR3: CASSLSIMREPHF.

This sequence joins TRBV4-1 and TRBJ2-1; checking the TCRdb D call of TRBD1 is not possible without DNA. The CDR3 spans 16 residues. Germline assignment: CDR1 MGHRA and CDR2 YSYEKL. Here the CDR3 reads CASSLSGGGPYNEQFF.